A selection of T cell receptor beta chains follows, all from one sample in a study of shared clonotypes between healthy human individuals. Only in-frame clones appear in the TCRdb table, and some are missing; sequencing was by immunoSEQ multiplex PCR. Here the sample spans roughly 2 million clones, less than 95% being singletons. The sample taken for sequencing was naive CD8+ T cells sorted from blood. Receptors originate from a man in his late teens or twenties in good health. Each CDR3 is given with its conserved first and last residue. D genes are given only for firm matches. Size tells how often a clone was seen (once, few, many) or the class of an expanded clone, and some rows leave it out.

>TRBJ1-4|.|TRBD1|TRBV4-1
TGCGCCAGCAGCCAGGGACTTCAGGGGGCTAATGAAAAACTGTTTTTT
CASSQGLQGANEKLFF
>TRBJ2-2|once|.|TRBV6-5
TGTGCCAGCAGTTACACCGGACCCGGGGAGCTGTTTTTT
CASSYTGPGELFF
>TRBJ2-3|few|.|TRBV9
TGTGCCAGCAGCGTTGGAGATACGCAGTATTTT
CASSVGDTQYF
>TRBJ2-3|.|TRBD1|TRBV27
TGTGCCAGCAGTTCGGGACAGGGGGGTACAGATACGCAGTATTTT
CASSSGQGGTDTQYF
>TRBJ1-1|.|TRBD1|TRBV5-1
TGCGCCAGCAGCTCAACAGGGGGGAACACTGAAGCTTTCTTT
CASSSTGGNTEAFF
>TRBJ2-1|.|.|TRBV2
TGTGCCAGCAGTGGTTCTTCTGGGGAGGGGGCGTGGGAGTACAATGAGCAGTTCTTC
CASSGSSGEGAWEYNEQFF
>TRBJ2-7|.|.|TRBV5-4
TGTGCCAGCAGCTTTTCCTCCGGCGCGAGGTTATCCTACGAGCAGTACTTC
CASSFSSGARLSYEQYF
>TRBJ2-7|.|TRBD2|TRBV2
TGTGCCAGCAGTCCGACTAGCGGGACGGACGAGCAGTACTTC
CASSPTSGTDEQYF
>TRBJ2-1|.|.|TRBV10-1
TGCGCCAGCAGTGACAGCGGAGACGGCAATGAGCAGTTCTTC
CASSDSGDGNEQFF
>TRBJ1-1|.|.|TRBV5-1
TGCGCCAGCAGATTGAGCGGTAACACTGAAGCTTTCTTT
CASRLSGNTEAFF
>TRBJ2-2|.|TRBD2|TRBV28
TGTGCCAGCAGTTCCGACCCGGGAGGGTATTCCGGGGAGCTGTTTTTT
CASSSDPGGYSGELFF
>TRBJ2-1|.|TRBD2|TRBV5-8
TGTGCCAGCCCACAGACTTGGCGGGAGGGGAACTACAATGAGCAGTTCTTC
CASPQTWREGNYNEQFF
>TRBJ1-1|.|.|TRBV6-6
TGTGCCAGCAGTCCGGGGCACGGCAACACTGAAGCTTTCTTT
CASSPGHGNTEAFF
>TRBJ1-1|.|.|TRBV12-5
TGTGCTAGTGGTTCTCAGTTGAACACTGAAGCTTTCTTT
CASGSQLNTEAFF
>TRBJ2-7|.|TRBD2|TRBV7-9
TGTGCCAGCAGCTTATTTGGGGTGGGGACTAGCGGGAGCTACGAGCAGTACTTC
CASSLFGVGTSGSYEQYF
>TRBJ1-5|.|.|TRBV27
TGTGCCAGCAGTCTATCGGGGTGGGGGGCAAACCAGCCCCAGCATTTT
CASSLSGWGANQPQHF
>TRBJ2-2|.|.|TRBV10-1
TGCGCCAGCAGTGACGCCGGGGAAGGTGTCGAGTCCGGGGAGCTATTTTTT
CASSDAGEGVESGELFF
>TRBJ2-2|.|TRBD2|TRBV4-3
TGCGCCAGCAGCCAAGATCTACTAGCGGGACCCACCGGGGAGCTGTTTTTT
CASSQDLLAGPTGELFF